This entry concerns a single TCR beta chain. The record originates from a study of identifying expanded T cells in peripheral blood. Data came from immunoSEQ multiplex PCR; TCRdb stores just in-frame clones and leaves some out. The repertoire holds about 100,000 clones, with about 87% as singletons. The TCR originated in a person between 18 and 75 years old in good health. The sequencing input was blood.

CDR3 amino acids: CASSSRDSYSNQPQHF. Written as DNA, the CDR3 is TGTGCCAGCAGCTCCAGGGACAGCTATAGCAATCAGCCCCAGCATTTT. V usage is TRBV13 and J usage is TRBJ1-5, with 7 bases that match TRBD1. CDR3 size: 16 residues. Trimming took 4 bases from V and 0 from J; bases not matched to a gene: 6. Germline V CDR1 and CDR2: PRHDT, FYEKMQ (reference sequence).